These 19 T cell receptor beta chains came from one sample sequenced in a study of cytomegalovirus exposure and HLA in healthy donors. The PCR employed 60 Vbeta primers together with 13 Jbeta primers. Data came from immunoSEQ multiplex PCR; TCRdb stores just in-frame clones and leaves some out. Of approximately 70,000 clones listed, approximately 70% are singletons. Material: PBMCs. These receptors originate from a woman aged 45 to 65 in good health and CMV-seropositive.

In its sample, this clone was seen many times. The genes are TRBV2 and TRBJ2-2; tentatively, D is TRBD2 (6 bases). V was clipped by 8 bases and J by 1 base, with 8 bases between them. The CDR3 runs to 13 residues. Germline loops: CDR1 SNHLY, CDR2 FYNNEI. The CDR3 DNA follows: TGTGCCAGCTCGCGGGAGAACACCGGGGAGCTGTTTTTT. Its translation: CASSRENTGELFF. Full variable domain (missing parts from reference TRBV2 and TRBJ2-2): EPEVTQTPSHQVTQMGQEVILRCVPISNHLYFYWYRQILGQKVEFLVSFYNNEISEKSEIFDDQFSVERPDGSNFTLKIRSTKLEDSAMYFCASSRENTGELFFGEGSRLTVL.

The chain links TRBV10-3 to TRBJ2-2; D remains unclear. Germline CDR1 reads ENHRY; CDR2 reads SYGVKD. Between the trimmed V and J ends, which lost 6 bases and 4 bases, there was a span of 6 bases. CDR3 length: 12 residues. As DNA, the CDR3 is TGTGCCATCAGAGCGTTCACCGGGGAGCTGTTTTTT. Residues: CAIRAFTGELFF.

This sequence joins TRBV18 and TRBJ2-3; TRBD2 agrees at 10 bases. CDR1 KGHSH and CDR2 LQKENI come from the germline V gene. The CDR3 extends over 16 amino acids. With 3 bases clipped from V and 4 bases from J, the junction kept 7 bases outside the gene matches. CDR3 in DNA: TGTGCCAGCTCACCTCCTAGCGGGAGAAATGCAGATACGCAGTATTTT. This encodes CASSPPSGRNADTQYF.

The chain links TRBV19 to TRBJ1-5, with TRBD1 matching 9 bases. The CDR3 is made up of 14 amino acids. CDR1 and CDR2 (germline): LNHDA, SQIVND (reference sequence). J gave up 6 bases and V 6 bases, and 6 bases lay outside the gene matches. CDR3 coding DNA: TGTGCCAGTAGAGGACAGGGGCTAACTCAGCCCCAGCATTTT. This gives the protein CASRGQGLTQPQHF.

This clone is medium-sized. The J gene is TRBJ2-1, the V gene TRBV10-3; 8 nucleotides agree with TRBD2. This CDR3 is 21 amino acids long. Germline CDR1 ENHRY, CDR2 SYGVKD. With 0 bases clipped from V and 3 bases from J, the junction kept 19 bases outside the gene matches. CDR3 DNA: TGTGCCATCAGTGAGTCGACTCGGCCCGGGACTAGTCCTAGGGTCTACAATGAGCAGTTCTTC. It is translated as CAISESTRPGTSPRVYNEQFF.

The chain is built from TRBV28 and TRBJ1-2; the match to TRBD1 covers 11 bases. This CDR3 region has 13 residues. The germline CDR1 and CDR2 sequences are MDHEN and SYDVKM. The V gene end was trimmed by 6 bases and the J gene end by 8 bases; junction bases not matched to a gene: 5. CDR3 nucleotide sequence: TGTGCCAGCAGAGGACAGGGGGCCAAGGGCTACACCTTC. Residues: CASRGQGAKGYTF.

The J gene is TRBJ2-5, the V gene TRBV14; possible D gene TRBD1, 7 bases. Germline CDR1 and CDR2: SGHDN and FVKESK. The V end lost 6 bases, the J end lost 5 bases, and 16 bases lay between the germline ends. This CDR3 has 14 amino acids. CDR3 sequence reads: CASSRDRGGETQYF. DNA for the CDR3: TGTGCCAGCAGTCGGGACAGAGGGGGGGAGACCCAGTACTTC. Together with reference TRBV14 and TRBJ2-5, the CDR3 gives the full variable domain: EAGVTQFPSHSVIEKGQTVTLRCDPISGHDNLYWYRRVMGKEIKFLLHFVKESKQDESGMPNNRFLAERTGGTYSTLKVQPAELEDSGVYFCASSRDRGGETQYFGPGTRLLVL.

The V and J genes are TRBV7-8 and TRBJ1-5; no definite D call. With 5 bases removed from V and 2 bases from J, the gap between germline ends came to 10 bases. The CDR3 has 14 residues. Germline CDR1 is SGHVS and CDR2 is FQNEAQ. The CDR3 DNA sequence: TGTGCCAGCAGCCCCGTGTCGGGCAATCAGCCCCAGCATTTT. It translates to CASSPVSGNQPQHF. Full variable domain (remainder filled in from reference TRBV7-8 and TRBJ1-5): GAGVSQSPRYKVAKRGQDVALRCDPISGHVSLFWYQQALGQGPEFLTYFQNEAQLDKSGLPSDRFFAERPEGSVSTLKIQRTQQEDSAVYLCASSPVSGNQPQHFGDGTRLSIL.

The genes are TRBV27 and TRBJ2-3, with 9 positions matching TRBD2. Germline CDR1 reads MNHEY; CDR2 reads SMNVEV (reference sequence). This CDR3 comprises 16 residues. Trimming at V came to 2 bases and at J to 0 bases, leaving 3 bases not matched to a gene. The CDR3 bases are TGTGCCAGCAGTTTACCTAGCGGGACCAGCACAGATACGCAGTATTTT. It encodes CASSLPSGTSTDTQYF.

This clone has a handful of counts. This rearrangement joins TRBV27 to TRBJ2-2, with 9 bases identical to TRBD2. Germline CDR1 is MNHEY and CDR2 is SMNVEV (reference sequence). Trimming at V came to 6 bases and at J to 5 bases, leaving 13 bases not matched to a gene. CDR3 length: 17 amino acids. CDR3 DNA sequence: TGTGCCAGCAGCTTCATTAGCGGGAGAACGGAGACCGGGGAGCTGTTTTTT. It translates to CASSFISGRTETGELFF.

This clone was seen a single time. The same CDR3 arises from other DNA sequences in this sample as well. This sequence joins TRBV5-1 and TRBJ1-1; D is uncertain. Germline V CDR1 and CDR2: SGHRS, YFSETQ. V gave up 5 bases and J gave up 0 bases, with 14 bases separating them. The CDR3 consists of 15 residues. The CDR3 DNA sequence: TGCGCCAGCAGATCCCAAGGAGTCATGAACACTGAAGCTTTCTTT. Translated: CASRSQGVMNTEAFF. Looking up the rest from reference TRBV5-1 and TRBJ1-1 gives the full variable domain: KAGVTQTPRYLIKTRGQQVTLSCSPISGHRSVSWYQQTPGQGLQFLFEYFSETQRNKGNFPGRFSGRQFSNSRSEMNVSTLELGDSALYLCASRSQGVMNTEAFFGQGTRLTVV.

This clone was found once. The chain combines TRBV10-3 with TRBJ2-3; D is ambiguous. In germline, CDR1 is ENHRY, CDR2 SYGVKD. The CDR3 has 13 amino acids. V lost 6 bases to trimming and J lost 6 bases, with 13 bases between them. The DNA for the CDR3 is TGTGCCATCAGCATACCCGGAGCGGATACGCAGTATTTT. Amino acids: CAISIPGADTQYF.

This rearrangement joins TRBV15 to TRBJ1-1; 9 nucleotides align to TRBD1. Germline lookup yields CDR1 LNHNV and CDR2 YYDKDF (reference sequence). This CDR3 comprises 17 residues. The V and J ends lost 7 bases and 5 bases, in that order; junction bases with no gene match: 17. The DNA of the CDR3 is TGTGCCACCACCCGGTTGGGGGGACAGGGCGTGGGGACTGAAGCTTTCTTT. This sequence encodes CATTRLGGQGVGTEAFF.

The chain combines TRBV28 with TRBJ2-2; the D is unclear. CDR1 MDHEN and CDR2 SYDVKM come from the germline V gene. This CDR3 spans 13 amino acids. Trimming cost V 1 base and J 5 bases, with 5 bases left between them. The CDR3 loop reads CASSLSRTGELFF. In nucleotides, the CDR3 is TGTGCCAGCAGTTTATCACGGACCGGGGAGCTGTTTTTT.

This chain uses TRBV11-3 with TRBJ2-5; 8 positions match TRBD2. Trimming cost V 2 bases and J 0 bases; bases outside gene matches: 5. The CDR3 runs to 16 residues. The germline CDR1 and CDR2 sequences are SGHNT and YENEEA. The CDR3 bases are TGTGCCAGCAGCTTACTGTCTAGCGGGTACCAAGAGACCCAGTACTTC. Its protein product is CASSLLSSGYQETQYF.

This rearrangement joins TRBV6-5 to TRBJ1-5, with 11 bases identical to TRBD1. Germline V CDR1 and CDR2: MNHEY, SVGAGI. V lost 8 bases and J lost 11; bases outside the gene matches: 11. The CDR3 sequence is 14 residues long. The CDR3 DNA reads as TGTGCCAGCCGAAGGGGACAGGGGGAAAGGGCCCAGCATTTT. Its translation: CASRRGQGERAQHF.

The chain couples TRBV10-3 to TRBJ2-2, with 8 nucleotides matching TRBD1. The V gene end was trimmed by 10 bases and the J gene end by 3 bases; junction bases not matched to a gene: 10. The CDR3 sequence is 15 residues long. Germline lookup yields CDR1 ENHRY and CDR2 SYGVKD. The chain's CDR3 is CATSRQGADTGELFF. CDR3 bases: TGTGCCACCTCGCGCCAGGGGGCTGACACCGGGGAGCTGTTTTTT.

The chain uses TRBV7-8 and TRBJ2-5; D possibly corresponds to TRBD1 (5 bases). Per the germline V gene, CDR1 is SGHVS and CDR2 is FQNEAQ. CDR3 length: 15 amino acids. The ends were cut back, 1 base at V and 4 bases at J, with 13 bases in the middle. Written as DNA, the CDR3 is TGTGCCAGCAGCTTAGACAAGGGGCGGAGAGAGACCCAGTACTTC. Protein sequence: CASSLDKGRRETQYF.

J is TRBJ1-4 and V is TRBV19, with 7 positions matching TRBD1. Germline values: CDR1 LNHDA, CDR2 SQIVND (reference sequence). The CDR3 spans 17 residues. V trimming: 5 bases; J trimming: 7 bases; junction bases outside the gene matches: 16. CDR3 sequence reads: CASSFRDSSPNGEKLFF. The CDR3 nucleotides are TGTGCCAGTAGTTTCCGGGACAGCTCACCCAACGGTGAAAAACTGTTTTTT.